This TCR delta chain was recovered during a study of gamma-delta T cells after stem cell transplantation (dated by TCRdb to the mid-2010s). V was cut back by 0 bases and J by 4 bases, leaving a gap of 17 bases between them. The germline V gene gives CDR1 as GEAIGNYY and CDR2 as EKD. There are 16 amino acids in the CDR3, from cysteine to phenylalanine inclusive. Only CDR3 DNA is held: 48 bases, read in frame from base 1. As regards this clone: Which antigen it targets is not known. TCRdb's listed protein matches a much larger clone and diverges from this DNA's translation at residue 9, likely through a read error; the protein shown comes from the DNA.

Libraries were constructed by RT-PCR. The sequencer listed for this sample is Illumina MiSeq. Clones were re-identified by TCRdb from the public reads with CATT, and rows with the same DNA were merged. Here the sample has roughly 1,200 delta-chain clones; around 19% occur a single time. The ten top clones hold around two fifths of the sample. This clonotype was obtained from a human donor. It is not recorded whose cells these are; they may come from a transplant donor. The sample taken for sequencing was gamma-delta T cells. Here the chain combines TRDV2 and TRDJ1, with TRDD3 as a weak D call on 6 bases. The CDR3 protein is CACDTVGGNLGDKLIF. The DNA sequence is TGTGCCTGTGACACCGTGGGGGGGAACTTGGGCGATAAACTCATCTTT.